A selection of T cell receptor beta chains follows, all from one sample in a study of cytomegalovirus exposure and HLA in healthy donors. The method was immunoSEQ multiplex PCR; TCRdb's version includes in-frame clones alone and lacks a portion of them. The sample lists approximately 100,000 clones, 65% to 75% seen once, with about 2.1% in the top ten. The sample taken for sequencing was PBMCs. The receptors were sampled from a woman between 40 and 55 years old in good health and CMV-seronegative. CDR3s include the opening cysteine and the closing phenylalanine or tryptophan. A D gene is named only where the DNA matches it firmly. Not every row has a clone size; where given, it reads once, few, many or a size class.

>15|.|once|TRBV19|TRBJ1-5
TGTGCCAGTAGCCCCCCGGGGGGCAAGAATCAGCCCCAGCATTTT
CASSPPGGKNQPQHF
>15|.|once|TRBV6-5|TRBJ2-7
TGTGCCAGCAGTTACCAGAGCAGGGGACCCTACGAGCAGTACTTC
CASSYQSRGPYEQYF
>14|TRBD2|.|TRBV7-9|TRBJ2-5
TGTGCCAGCAGTCGTCGCGTGGGGGGGGAGACCCAGTACTTC
CASSRRVGGETQYF
>14|TRBD2|.|TRBV2|TRBJ2-7
TGTGCCAGCAGTGTCGACGCGGGAGGGGGCGAGCAGTACTTC
CASSVDAGGGEQYF
>14|.|.|TRBV5-3|TRBJ1-5
TGTGCCAGAAGCTTGGGGGGCGTGGGGCAGCCCCAGCATTTT
CARSLGGVGQPQHF
>15|.|.|TRBV9|TRBJ2-5
TGTGCCAGCAGCGTAGCGCCGGGGAACCAAGAGACCCAGTACTTC
CASSVAPGNQETQYF
>14|TRBD1|.|TRBV2|TRBJ2-2
TGTGCCAGCTTCGGACAGGCAAACACCGGGGAGCTGTTTTTT
CASFGQANTGELFF
>14|.|.|TRBV28|TRBJ2-7
TGTGCCAGCAGTTTAGGAGGACAGCTTTGGGAGCAGTACTTC
CASSLGGQLWEQYF
>16|TRBD2|.|TRBV11-2|TRBJ2-5
TGTGCCAGCAGGTGGGGGGAGGGAGCGGGACAAGAGACCCAGTACTTC
CASRWGEGAGQETQYF
>12|.|.|TRBV28|TRBJ2-7
TGTGCCAGCAAGATACCAGGCTACGAGCAGTACTTC
CASKIPGYEQYF
>15|TRBD1|.|TRBV5-1|TRBJ2-7
TGCGCCAGCAGCTTGGTGGGACAGGGGTCGAACGAGCAGTACTTC
CASSLVGQGSNEQYF
>16|TRBD1|.|TRBV27|TRBJ1-3
TGTGCCGGGCGCCGGGACAGGGATAGCGCTGGAAACACCATATATTTT
CAGRRDRDSAGNTIYF
>17|TRBD1|.|TRBV11-2|TRBJ1-3
TGTGCCAGCAGCTTAGATTGGCAGGGGGCAGGTGGAAACACCATATATTTT
CASSLDWQGAGGNTIYF
>13|TRBD1|.|TRBV10-3|TRBJ2-7
TGTGCCATAGCGGACAGGTCAAGGGACGAGCAGTACTTC
CAIADRSRDEQYF
>15|.|medium-sized|TRBV4-2|TRBJ2-1
TGTGCCAGCAGCCAGTGGGAGAGCTCCTACAATGAGCAGTTCTTC
CASSQWESSYNEQFF
>14|.|.|TRBV30|TRBJ2-5
TGTGCCTGGAGTCCCGGGTTATCCCAAGAGACCCAGTACTTC
CAWSPGLSQETQYF
>15|.|.|TRBV7-9|TRBJ1-4
TGTGCCAGCAGCTTAGTGCCCAGGGAATATGAAAAACTGTTTTTT
CASSLVPREYEKLFF
>12|.|.|TRBV10-2|TRBJ2-7
TGCGCCAGCAGGACAGACCACTACGAGCAGTACTTC
CASRTDHYEQYF
>15|TRBD1|.|TRBV19|TRBJ2-1
TGTGCCAGTAGCGACGAGGACAGGGGATACAATGAGCAGTTCTTC
CASSDEDRGYNEQFF
>14|.|.|TRBV9|TRBJ2-5
TGTGCCAGCAGCACAGGGACGAGGGGGGAGACCCAGTACTTC
CASSTGTRGETQYF
>15|TRBD1|.|TRBV4-2|TRBJ1-2
TGTGCCAGCAGCCTCCACACAGGGGGCCAGGATGGCTACACCTTC
CASSLHTGGQDGYTF
>18|.|.|TRBV27|TRBJ2-7
TGTGCCAGCAGTTTATCCCCTATTACTCAATCCTTTTCCTACGAGCAGTACTTC
CASSLSPITQSFSYEQYF
>15|TRBD1|.|TRBV13|TRBJ1-1
TGTGCCAGCAGCCAGAGGACAGGGTGGGAGACTGAAGCTTTCTTT
CASSQRTGWETEAFF
>14|.|.|TRBV6-5|TRBJ1-2
TGTGCCAGCAGTCTACAGACGGTGAACTATGGCTACACCTTC
CASSLQTVNYGYTF
>16|TRBD1|.|TRBV28|TRBJ1-1
TGTGCCAGCAGGCCTCCGACAGGGTTGGGGTACACTGAAGCTTTCTTT
CASRPPTGLGYTEAFF
>16|TRBD2|once|TRBV5-5|TRBJ2-3
TGTGCCAGCACCAACAGCGCGGGAGGGAGCACAGATACGCAGTATTTT
CASTNSAGGSTDTQYF
>15|.|.|TRBV14|TRBJ2-7
TGTGCCAGCAGCCCACCGGGACTCAAGTCCTACGAGCAGTACTTC
CASSPPGLKSYEQYF
>18|TRBD2|once|TRBV7-3|TRBJ2-1
TGTGCCAGCAGCTTAACAGTGTCACTAGCGGGAGGAAGCAATGAGCAGTTCTTC
CASSLTVSLAGGSNEQFF
>14|.|.|TRBV28|TRBJ2-7
TGTGCCAGCAGTGGCGGACGGGGGAGCCTTGAGCAGTACTTC
CASSGGRGSLEQYF
>14|.|.|TRBV6-5|TRBJ2-5
TGTGCCAGCAGTGTAGGAGCGGATCAAGAGACCCAGTACTTC
CASSVGADQETQYF
>16|.|few|TRBV7-8|TRBJ1-2
TGTGCCAGCAGCTTAGGGAGGGGACGGGTAAACTATGGCTACACCTTC
CASSLGRGRVNYGYTF
>14|.|.|TRBV11-2|TRBJ1-3
TGTGCCAGCAGTCACGGGGTCTCCGGAAACACCATATATTTT
CASSHGVSGNTIYF
>14|TRBD2|.|TRBV27|TRBJ2-5
TGTGCCAGCAGTTCACTAGCGCGACAAGAGACCCAGTACTTC
CASSSLARQETQYF
>16|.|.|TRBV30|TRBJ1-2
TGTGCCTGGACCGGAACGTCCGGACAGTCGCGATTTGGCTACACCTTC
CAWTGTSGQSRFGYTF
>17|TRBD1|.|TRBV28|TRBJ2-2
TGTGCCAGCAGCCACAACACGGGACAGGGGCTCACCGGGGAGCTGTTTTTT
CASSHNTGQGLTGELFF
>15|.|.|TRBV5-5|TRBJ2-5
TGTGCCAGCACCCACTTAGGGGGACCCCAAGAGACCCAGTACTTC
CASTHLGGPQETQYF
>14|.|once|TRBV5-1|TRBJ1-3
TGCGCCAGCAGCCTGGACAGTACAGGAAACACCATATATTTT
CASSLDSTGNTIYF
>15|.|few|TRBV7-3|TRBJ2-6
TGTGCCAGCAGCCAGGACAGCTCCGGGGCCAACGTCCTGACTTTC
CASSQDSSGANVLTF
>13|.|few|TRBV11-2|TRBJ1-3
TGTGCCAGCGAAGAAGGAGTCGGAAACACCATATATTTT
CASEEGVGNTIYF
>14|.|.|TRBV5-6|TRBJ1-2
TGTGCCAGCAGCTTGCGGGGGGCGCACTATGGCTACACCTTC
CASSLRGAHYGYTF
>12|TRBD1|.|TRBV11-2|TRBJ2-7
TGTGCCAGCAGCGCAGGGACAGCCGAGCAGTACTTC
CASSAGTAEQYF
>13|.|.|TRBV11-3|TRBJ2-1
TGTGCCAGCAGCTGGGGGCCCTCTAATGAGCAGTTCTTC
CASSWGPSNEQFF
>15|.|.|TRBV27|TRBJ1-4
TGTGCCAGCACCCCCAGACTTGCAACTAATGAAAAACTGTTTTTT
CASTPRLATNEKLFF
>13|.|.|TRBV7-9|TRBJ1-4
TGTGCCAGCAGCCCCCCTAGGGGTGAAAAACTGTTTTTT
CASSPPRGEKLFF
>14|.|once|TRBV7-2|TRBJ2-7
TGTGCCAGCAGCCGAGTCCGGACAGACTACGAGCAGTACTTC
CASSRVRTDYEQYF
>14|TRBD1|.|TRBV6-1|TRBJ1-5
TGTGCCAGCAGCGTGGACAGGGGCGGTCAGCCCCAGCATTTT
CASSVDRGGQPQHF